These T cell receptor beta chains were read from a single sample in a study of OX40 agonist ivuxolimab in advanced cancers. Profiling relied on immunoSEQ multiplex PCR, and the TCRdb table lists in-frame clones only, not all of them. Of tens of thousands of clones listed, 80% to 90% are singletons. Specimen: CD4+ or CD8+ T cells sorted from blood, collected in a trial of the OX40 agonist ivuxolimab. The receptors come from an adult with an advanced solid tumor such as melanoma, head and neck, liver or kidney cancer. The CDR3 runs from the conserved cysteine through the conserved F or W. A D gene is named only where the DNA matches it firmly.

>TRBD1|TRBV7-9|TRBJ1-2
TGTGCCAGCAGCTTACGACAGGGTAAATCTAACTATGGCTACACCTTC
CASSLRQGKSNYGYTF
>.|TRBV7-9|TRBJ1-4
TGTGCCAGCAGCTTTAGTGAAAAACTGTTTTTT
CASSFSEKLFF
>TRBD2|TRBV27|TRBJ2-7
TGTGCCAGTTCCCAGGGATCGACTAGCGGAGCCTACGAGCAGTACTTC
CASSQGSTSGAYEQYF
>TRBD2|TRBV11-1|TRBJ2-1
TGTGCCAGCAGCTTACTCGTTTTGACTAGCGAAGGCTCCTACAATGAGCAGTTCTTC
CASSLLVLTSEGSYNEQFF
>.|TRBV6-6|TRBJ1-5
TGTGCCAGCAGTTACCCTGGGCCAAGTCAGCCCCAGCATTTT
CASSYPGPSQPQHF
>TRBD1|TRBV27|TRBJ2-7
TGTGCCAGCAGTTGGGGGGGACAGGGCTACGAGCAGTACTTC
CASSWGGQGYEQYF
>.|TRBV11-2|TRBJ1-5
TGTGCCAGCAGCTTAGATGTCGGACAGCCCCAGCATTTT
CASSLDVGQPQHF
>.|TRBV5-1|TRBJ1-1
TGCGCCAGCAGCCGTCAGATAGGTGCTGAAGCTTTCTTT
CASSRQIGAEAFF
>.|TRBV27|TRBJ2-5
TGTGCCAGCAGTGTGATCAGGGATCCAAGGGAGACCCAGTACTTC
CASSVIRDPRETQYF
>.|TRBV19|TRBJ1-3
TGTGCTACGCTCCCCGGGACACTTCGCGGAAACACCATATATTTT
CATLPGTLRGNTIYF
>.|TRBV2|TRBJ1-5
TGTGCCAGCAGTGAGAATTGGGACACGAGCAATCAGCCCCAGCATTTT
CASSENWDTSNQPQHF
>TRBD1|TRBV4-1|TRBJ1-1
TGCGCCAGCAGACTACGGACAGGCGAAGCTTTCTTT
CASRLRTGEAFF
>.|TRBV7-9|TRBJ2-1
TGTGCCAGCAGCGACAACAATGAGCAGTTCTTC
CASSDNNEQFF
>.|TRBV5-6|TRBJ2-1
TGTGCCAGCAGCCCAGGGGATGGTGAGCAGTTCTTC
CASSPGDGEQFF
>.|TRBV4-2|TRBJ2-2
TGTGCCAGCAGCCCCGTAGCGGTTTCGAACACCGGGGAGCTGTTTTTT
CASSPVAVSNTGELFF
>.|TRBV6-5|TRBJ2-1
TGTGCCAGCAGTTACAGCGTGGCTAGCTCCTACAATGAGCAGTTCTTC
CASSYSVASSYNEQFF